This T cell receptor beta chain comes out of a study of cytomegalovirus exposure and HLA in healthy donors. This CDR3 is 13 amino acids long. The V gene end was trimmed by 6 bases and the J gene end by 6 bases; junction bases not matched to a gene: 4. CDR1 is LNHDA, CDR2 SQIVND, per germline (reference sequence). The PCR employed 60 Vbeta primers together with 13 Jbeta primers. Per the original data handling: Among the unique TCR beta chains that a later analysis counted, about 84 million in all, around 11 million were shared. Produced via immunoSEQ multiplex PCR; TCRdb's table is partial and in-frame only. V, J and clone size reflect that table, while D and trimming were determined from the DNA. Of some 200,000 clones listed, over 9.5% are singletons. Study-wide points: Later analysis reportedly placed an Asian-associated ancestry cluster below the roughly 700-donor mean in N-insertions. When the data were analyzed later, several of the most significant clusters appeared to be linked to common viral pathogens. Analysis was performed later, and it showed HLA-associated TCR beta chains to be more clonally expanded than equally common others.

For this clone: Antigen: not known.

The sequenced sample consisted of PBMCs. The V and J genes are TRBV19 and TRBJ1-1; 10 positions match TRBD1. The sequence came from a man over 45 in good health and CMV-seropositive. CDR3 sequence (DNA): TGTGCCAGTAGGGACAGGGGGGAGTCTGAAGCTTTCTTT. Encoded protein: CASRDRGESEAFF.